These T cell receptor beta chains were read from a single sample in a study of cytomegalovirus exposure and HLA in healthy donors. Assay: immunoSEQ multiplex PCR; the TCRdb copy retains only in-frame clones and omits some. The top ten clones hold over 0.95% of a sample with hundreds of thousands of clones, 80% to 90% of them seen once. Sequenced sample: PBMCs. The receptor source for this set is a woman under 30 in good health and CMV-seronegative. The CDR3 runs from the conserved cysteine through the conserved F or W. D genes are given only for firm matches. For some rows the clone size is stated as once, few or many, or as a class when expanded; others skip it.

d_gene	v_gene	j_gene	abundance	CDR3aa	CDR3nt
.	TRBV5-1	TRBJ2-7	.	CASSFRTNLPGSSYEQYF	TGCGCCAGCAGCTTTCGGACTAACCTCCCGGGCAGCTCCTACGAGCAGTACTTC
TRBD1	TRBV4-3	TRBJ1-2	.	CASSSGQGVYGYTF	TGCGCCAGCAGCTCGGGACAGGGAGTCTATGGCTACACCTTC
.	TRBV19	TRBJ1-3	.	CASSIVVGDTSGNTIYF	TGTGCCAGTAGTATCGTGGTCGGGGATACCTCTGGAAACACCATATATTTT
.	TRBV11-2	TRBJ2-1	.	CASSQARGPYNEQFF	TGTGCCAGCAGCCAAGCCAGGGGACCATACAATGAGCAGTTCTTC
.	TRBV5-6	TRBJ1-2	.	CASRPGFHYGYTF	TGTGCCAGCAGACCAGGGTTTCACTATGGCTACACCTTC
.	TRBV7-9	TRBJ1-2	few	CASSRDYSGYTF	TGTGCCAGCAGCCGAGACTATAGCGGCTACACCTTC
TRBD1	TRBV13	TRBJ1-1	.	CASRGIQGAPRGSTEAFF	TGTGCCAGCAGGGGGATACAGGGGGCGCCACGGGGAAGCACTGAAGCTTTCTTT
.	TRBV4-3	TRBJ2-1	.	CASSQEGLGAHPLNNEQFF	TGCGCCAGCAGCCAAGAGGGATTGGGGGCCCACCCATTAAACAATGAGCAGTTCTTC
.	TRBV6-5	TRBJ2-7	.	CATTVPRSYEQYF	TGTGCCACCACGGTTCCTAGATCCTACGAGCAGTACTTC
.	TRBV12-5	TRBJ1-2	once	CASGSSGVYGYTF	TGTGCTAGTGGTTCGTCAGGGGTCTATGGCTACACCTTC
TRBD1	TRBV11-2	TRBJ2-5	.	CASSRRTGQETQYF	TGTGCCAGCAGCCGGAGGACAGGGCAAGAGACCCAGTACTTC
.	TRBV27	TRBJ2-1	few	CASSLLLRDEQFF	TGTGCCAGCAGTTTACTGCTACGCGATGAGCAGTTCTTC
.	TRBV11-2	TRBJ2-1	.	CASSPIRSSGSYNEQFF	TGTGCCAGCAGCCCGATCCGTAGTTCGGGCTCCTACAATGAGCAGTTCTTC
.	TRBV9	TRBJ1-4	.	CASSPQLATNEKLFF	TGTGCCAGCAGCCCGCAGTTGGCAACTAATGAAAAACTGTTTTTT
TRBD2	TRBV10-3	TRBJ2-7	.	CATGGGRGYEQYF	TGTGCCACCGGGGGGGGGAGAGGCTACGAGCAGTACTTC
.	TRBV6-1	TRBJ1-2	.	CASSEGQRYNYGYTF	TGTGCCAGCAGTGAAGGGCAGAGGTATAACTATGGCTACACCTTC
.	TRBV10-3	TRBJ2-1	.	CAISGTQYNEQFF	TGTGCCATCAGTGGGACTCAATACAATGAGCAGTTCTTC
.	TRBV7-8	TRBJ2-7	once	CASSLGYGVAGLNPYGQYF	TGTGCCAGCAGCTTAGGCTATGGGGTGGCAGGGCTCAACCCCTACGGGCAGTACTTC
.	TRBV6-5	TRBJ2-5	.	CASSYALRETQYF	TGTGCCAGCAGTTACGCTCTTCGGGAGACCCAGTACTTC
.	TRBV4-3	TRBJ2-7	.	CASSQDNLGGAYEQYF	TGCGCCAGCAGCCAAGATAATCTTGGCGGAGCCTACGAGCAGTACTTC
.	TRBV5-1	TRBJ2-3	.	CASSLEVWGGTDTQYF	TGCGCCAGCAGCTTGGAGGTATGGGGGGGCACAGATACGCAGTATTTT
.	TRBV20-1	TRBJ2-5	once	CSAKNQETQYF	TGCAGTGCCAAAAACCAAGAGACCCAGTACTTC
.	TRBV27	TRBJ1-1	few	CASSLLDPNTEAFF	TGTGCCAGCAGTCTACTAGACCCGAACACTGAAGCTTTCTTT
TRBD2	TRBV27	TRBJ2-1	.	CASSPDRIWTSGSFEQFF	TGTGCCAGCAGCCCGGACAGAATCTGGACTAGCGGGAGTTTTGAGCAGTTCTTC
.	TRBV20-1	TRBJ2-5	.	CSARAQETQYF	TGCAGTGCTAGGGCACAAGAGACCCAGTACTTC
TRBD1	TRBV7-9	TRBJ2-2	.	CASSFLGQGIGGELFF	TGTGCCAGCAGCTTTCTAGGACAGGGGATTGGCGGGGAGCTGTTTTTT
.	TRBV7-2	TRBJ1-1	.	CASSPLQGTEAFF	TGTGCCAGCAGCCCCCTCCAGGGAACTGAAGCTTTCTTT
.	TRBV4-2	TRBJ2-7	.	CASSQESEVRGEQYF	TGTGCCAGCAGCCAAGAATCTGAGGTTAGGGGGGAGCAGTACTTC
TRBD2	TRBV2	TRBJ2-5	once	CASTRGVYQETQYF	TGTGCCAGCACGCGGGGGGTATACCAAGAGACCCAGTACTTC
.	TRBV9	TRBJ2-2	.	CASSVEGEELFF	TGTGCCAGCAGCGTAGAAGGGGAGGAGCTGTTTTTT
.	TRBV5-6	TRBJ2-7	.	CASSGETGLSVYEQYF	TGTGCCAGCAGCGGGGAGACAGGCCTTTCCGTGTACGAGCAGTACTTC